A single sample gave rise to the 21 T cell receptor beta chains below, sequenced in a study of blood T cell repertoires in COVID-19. Produced via immunoSEQ multiplex PCR; TCRdb's table is partial and in-frame only. The table lists about 98,000 clones, about 85% of them singletons. Sequenced material: peripheral blood. The receptors originated from a man between 65 and 80 years old with acute or convalescent COVID-19.

The chain joins TRBV18 to TRBJ1-2, with D maybe TRBD1 (6 bases). The CDR3 length is 15 residues. The germline V gene has CDR1 KGHSH and CDR2 LQKENI. Trimming removed 3 bases from V and 0 bases from J, with 11 bases in between. CDR3 DNA sequence: TGTGCCAGCTCACCGGACAGCCTCCCTAACTATGGCTACACCTTC. This gives the protein CASSPDSLPNYGYTF.

The chain combines TRBV19 with TRBJ1-3; TRBD1 matches at 7 bases. The germline V gene encodes CDR1 LNHDA and CDR2 SQIVND (reference sequence). The V gene end was trimmed by 3 bases and the J gene end by 0 bases; junction bases not matched to a gene: 8. The CDR3 extends over 17 amino acids. The CDR3 sequence is CASSINPGQLSGNTIYF. The CDR3 region has the DNA TGTGCCAGTAGTATTAATCCGGGACAGCTCTCTGGAAACACCATATATTTT.

A remark on this clone: Other DNA variants within this sample encode the same CDR3. The chain links TRBV5-4 to TRBJ1-5, with D possibly TRBD1 on 6 matching bases. Trimming stripped 0 bases from V and 4 bases from J, with 8 bases between. Germline CDR1 and CDR2: SGHNT and YYREEE (reference sequence). The CDR3 covers 14 residues. The CDR3 loop reads CASSLGGGNQPQHF. The DNA of the CDR3 is TGTGCCAGCAGCTTGGGAGGGGGAAATCAGCCCCAGCATTTT.

This chain links TRBV7-6 with TRBJ2-5; TRBD2 matches at 7 bases. This CDR3 has 15 amino acids. V shed 10 bases and J 7 bases; nucleotides not matched to a gene: 18. Germline values: CDR1 SGHVS, CDR2 FNYEAQ. The CDR3 DNA reads as TGTGCCACCAAAGAGAGCGGGGATCCTTGGGGGACCCAGTACTTC. Residues: CATKESGDPWGTQYF.

On this clone itself: At one end the junction does not follow the germline gene, possibly because of a read error. CDR3 nucleotide sequence: TGTGCCAGCAGCTTAGCAGGGGTCCACACCTCCATCTTC. Its translation is CASSLAGVHTSIF. The chain carries TRBV11-2 and TRBJ1-2; maybe TRBD1 (6 bases). Germline assignment: CDR1 SGHAT and CDR2 FQNNGV. The CDR3 loop spans 13 amino acids.

The CDR3 DNA reads TGCGCCAGCAGCTTGGATTCCGGAGACACTGAAGCTTTCTTT. Its translation is CASSLDSGDTEAFF. The rearrangement links TRBV5-1 to TRBJ1-1; no firm D call. The CDR3 is 14 residues long. Germline CDR1 SGHRS, CDR2 YFSETQ. Between the trimmed V and J ends, which lost 0 bases and 3 bases, there was a span of 9 bases. The complete variable domain, with remaining parts taken from reference TRBV5-1 and TRBJ1-1, reads KAGVTQTPRYLIKTRGQQVTLSCSPISGHRSVSWYQQTPGQGLQFLFEYFSETQRNKGNFPGRFSGRQFSNSRSEMNVSTLELGDSALYLCASSLDSGDTEAFFGQGTRLTVV.

This sequence joins TRBV19 and TRBJ1-2; D is perhaps TRBD1 (6 bases). The V and J ends lost 11 bases and 4 bases respectively, with 29 bases between them. Germline CDR1 and CDR2: LNHDA and SQIVND (reference sequence). CDR3 length: 17 amino acids. The CDR3 sequence is CAASGGPSLKQGYGYTF. The CDR3 coding sequence is TGTGCCGCCTCCGGGGGGCCTTCCCTGAAACAAGGCTATGGCTACACCTTC.

The chain recombines TRBV27 with TRBJ2-3; 14 bases match TRBD2. This CDR3 contains 17 residues. The V gene end was trimmed by 5 bases and the J gene end by 4 bases; junction bases not matched to a gene: 8. Germline CDR1 and CDR2: MNHEY and SMNVEV (reference sequence). DNA of the CDR3: TGTGCCAGCAGTCCGCGGACTAGCGGGGGGAGTTCAGATACGCAGTATTTT. Its protein is CASSPRTSGGSSDTQYF.

This chain links TRBV5-1 with TRBJ2-3, with D tentatively TRBD2 (6 bases). V dropped 3 bases and J dropped 1 base, with 15 bases sitting between them. This CDR3 comprises 16 residues. Germline V lookup: CDR1 SGHRS, CDR2 YFSETQ. The CDR3 DNA follows: TGCGCCAGCAGCTCGGGACTGGTGGGGGGCACAGATACGCAGTATTTT. Translation gives CASSSGLVGGTDTQYF.

Comments on this clone: One end of the junction is discordant with germline, which a read error may explain. The chain combines TRBV15 with TRBJ1-1; possible D gene TRBD1, 5 bases. The CDR3 length is 13 residues. Germline V gives CDR1 LNHNV, CDR2 YYDKDF (reference sequence). The CDR3 DNA reads TGTGCCACCAGCAGGGAAGGACCGAACAGGCCGCACTTT. Protein sequence: CATSREGPNRPHF.

This chain links TRBV28 with TRBJ1-5, with D tentatively TRBD1 (5 bases). The CDR3 consists of 15 residues. The germline V gene has CDR1 MDHEN and CDR2 SYDVKM. V was pared by 2 bases and J by 7 bases, with 15 bases between. The CDR3 DNA is TGTGCCAGCAGTTTAAGGCAGGGTCTGGAGCAGCCCCAGCATTTT. It specifies CASSLRQGLEQPQHF.

The chain recombines TRBV14 with TRBJ1-1; D is possibly TRBD1 (6 bases). Trimming removed 4 bases at V and 5 bases at J, with 20 bases between. CDR1 SGHDN and CDR2 FVKESK come from the germline V gene. The CDR3 sequence is 16 residues long. The CDR3 DNA follows: TGTGCCAGCAGCCGTACCGGCGGGGGGCATGGTACTGAAGCTTTCTTT. Protein sequence: CASSRTGGGHGTEAFF.

The gene calls are TRBV6-1 and TRBJ1-5; 7 nucleotides align to TRBD1. The V gene end was trimmed by 2 bases and the J gene end by 4 bases; junction bases not matched to a gene: 2. The CDR3 covers 14 residues. Germline assignment: CDR1 MNHNS and CDR2 SASEGT. CDR3 amino acids: CASSEQGGNQPQHF. The CDR3, as DNA: TGTGCCAGCAGTGAACAGGGGGGTAATCAGCCCCAGCATTTT.

The CDR3 DNA reads TGTGCCAGCAGTTACTCGAGTACGCGGGGTCAAGAGACCCAGTACTTC. Translated: CASSYSSTRGQETQYF. The V and J genes are TRBV6-2 or TRBV6-3 and TRBJ2-5, with TRBD2 as a possible D gene (6 bases). CDR1 and CDR2 from the germline V gene are MNHEY and SVGEGT. Trimming stripped 0 bases from V and 2 bases from J, with 13 bases between. The CDR3 loop spans 16 amino acids.

The chain couples TRBV28 to TRBJ1-5; 7 nucleotides match TRBD1. V was pared by 6 bases and J by 4 bases, with 9 bases of the junction left unmatched. The CDR3 runs 15 residues. Germline V gene data show CDR1 as MDHEN and CDR2 as SYDVKM. CDR3 nucleotides: TGTGCCAGCAGCGGTACAGGGGTTGAAAATCAGCCCCAGCATTTT. Protein: CASSGTGVENQPQHF. Together with reference TRBV28 and TRBJ1-5, the CDR3 gives the full variable domain: DVKVTQSSRYLVKRTGEKVFLECVQDMDHENMFWYRQDPGLGLRLIYFSYDVKMKEKGDIPEGYSVSREKKERFSLILESASTNQTSMYLCASSGTGVENQPQHFGDGTRLSIL.

V is TRBV19 and J is TRBJ1-3; TRBD1 aligns across 9 bases. The trim removed 4 bases at V and 4 bases at J, leaving 5 bases unmatched. The CDR3 loop spans 15 amino acids. The germline gives CDR1 LNHDA, CDR2 SQIVND (reference sequence). CDR3 in amino acids: CASSTGQGKGNTIYF. CDR3 coding DNA: TGTGCCAGTAGTACCGGACAGGGGAAAGGAAACACCATATATTTT.

The chain has TRBV5-5 and TRBJ2-1, with 9 bases lining up with TRBD2. From germline, CDR1 is SGHKS and CDR2 YYEKEE (reference sequence). There are 15 residues in the CDR3. V lost 4 bases, J lost 5 bases, and 7 bases stayed unmatched. This CDR3 reads CASSTGGTSNNEQFF. The DNA of the CDR3 is TGTGCCAGCAGCACGGGGGGGACTAGCAACAATGAGCAGTTCTTC.

J is TRBJ1-3 and V is TRBV6-5, with 7 positions matching TRBD1. The CDR3 is 15 amino acids. V lost 2 bases, J lost 4 bases, and 5 bases stayed unmatched. The V gene's germline CDR1 is MNHEY and CDR2 SVGAGI. The CDR3 loop reads CASSYARGTGNTIYF. The CDR3 DNA reads TGTGCCAGCAGTTACGCCAGGGGGACCGGAAACACCATATATTTT.

This chain joins TRBV11-3 and TRBJ2-1; TRBD1 aligns across 10 bases. V gave up 5 bases and J gave up 9 bases; unmatched junction bases: 7. The CDR3 runs 14 residues. CDR1 SGHNT and CDR2 YENEEA come from the germline V gene. This CDR3 reads CASSPGQGGGEQFF. The CDR3 region has the DNA TGTGCCAGCAGCCCCGGACAGGGGGGTGGTGAGCAGTTCTTC.

The CDR3: CASSGGTTGGEEKLFF. The CDR3 DNA reads as TGTGCCAGCAGTGGGGGGACGACAGGGGGTGAAGAAAAACTGTTTTTT. The V call is TRBV28, the J call TRBJ1-4; 9 positions agree with TRBD1. The germline V gene has CDR1 MDHEN and CDR2 SYDVKM. This CDR3 has 16 residues. V shed 5 bases, J shed 8 bases, and the junction held 12 bases outside the gene matches.

This clone was seen a few times. This chain links TRBV7-9 with TRBJ2-2; 8 nucleotides match TRBD2. CDR3 length: 14 residues. With V trimmed by 1 base and J by 6 bases, 1 base remained unmatched. Germline CDR1 is SEHNR and CDR2 is FQNEAQ (reference sequence). CDR3 in amino acids: CASSLGLASGELFF. CDR3 sequence (DNA): TGTGCCAGCAGCTTAGGACTAGCGTCCGGGGAGCTGTTTTTT.